The sequence of this T cell receptor (beta chain) was determined in a study of blood T cell repertoires in COVID-19. Turning to the study itself: Whether acute or convalescent, the COVID-19 samples came from the United States, Italy and Spain. PBMCs, B-cell-depleted T cells, or T cells provided the cDNA or gDNA that made up the material.

J lost 6 bases, V lost 1 base, and 8 bases had no gene match. This CDR3 has 15 amino acids. Germline loops: CDR1 SGHTA, CDR2 FQGNSA. Source study methods: Nucleated cell number was recorded as an estimate derived from reference gene primer amplification. Method: immunoSEQ multiplex PCR; TCRdb's copy keeps in-frame clones and lacks some. V and J calls plus clone size are reproduced from that table; the DNA served to infer D and trimming. This table holds around 310,000 clones, approximately 87% found once. The sequencing sample was made of peripheral blood. This chain uses TRBV7-2 with TRBJ1-2; TRBD1 matches at 7 bases. This TCR was sampled from a woman aged 45-60 years with active or convalescent COVID-19. The CDR3 DNA reads as TGTGCCAGCAGCTTAGGAGGCAGGGGGTACAATGGCTACACCTTC. It codes for CASSLGGRGYNGYTF. Full variable domain (rest looked up from reference TRBV7-2 and TRBJ1-2): GAGVSQSPSNKVTEKGKDVELRCDPISGHTALYWYRQSLGQGLEFLIYFQGNSAPDKSGLPSDRFSAERTGGSVSTLTIQRTQQEDSAVYLCASSLGGRGYNGYTFGSGTRLTVV.